The 14 T cell receptor beta chains in this list originate from one sample, sequenced in a study of T cell repertoires in cytomegalovirus infection. From the reads, TCRdb called clonotypes with MiXCR, one entry per CDR3 protein. The data show approximately 250,000 distinct CDR3 sequences, 20% to 25% seen once. The sequenced sample was CD8+ T cells from PBMCs. The receptors here all came from a human donor in good health (CMV status not recorded). Some clones in this sample may be carry-over from other donors' samples.

This clonotype appeared many times. The chain is built from TRBV27 and TRBJ2-4; the match to TRBD2 covers 8 bases. After removal of 3 bases from V and 2 bases from J, the junction contained 12 bases not matched to a gene. CDR3 size: 18 residues. CDR1 and CDR2 (germline): MNHEY, SMNVEV (reference sequence). CDR3 protein: CASSFTGGVLLTKNIQYF. The CDR3, as DNA: TGTGCCAGCAGTTTCACCGGGGGGGTTCTCTTGACCAAAAACATTCAGTACTTC.

The chain uses TRBV28 and TRBJ2-5; D is unresolved. Germline V gene data show CDR1 as MDHEN and CDR2 as SYDVKM. V was clipped by 3 bases and J by 2 bases, with 16 bases between them. The CDR3 has 16 amino acids. The CDR3 loop reads CASSLIVAGLQETQYF. The CDR3 DNA follows: TGTGCCAGCAGTTTGATAGTCGCCGGGCTACAAGAGACCCAGTACTTC. Full variable domain (rest looked up from reference TRBV28 and TRBJ2-5): DVKVTQSSRYLVKRTGEKVFLECVQDMDHENMFWYRQDPGLGLRLIYFSYDVKMKEKGDIPEGYSVSREKKERFSLILESASTNQTSMYLCASSLIVAGLQETQYFGPGTRLLVL.

The J gene is TRBJ1-4, the V gene TRBV6-6; D is uncertain. The CDR3 sequence is 14 residues long. Per germline, CDR1 MNHNY and CDR2 SVGAGI (reference sequence). V lost 0 bases, J lost 8 bases, and 10 bases lay in between. CDR3 in DNA: TGTGCCAGCAGTTACTCGATTGGGTTAGAAAAACTGTTTTTT. Translated, it gives CASSYSIGLEKLFF.

The chain is built from TRBV2 and TRBJ1-3; possible D gene TRBD1, 5 bases. The V gene's germline CDR1 is SNHLY and CDR2 FYNNEI. CDR3 length: 13 residues. The CDR3 sequence: CAPRGLRVDTIYF. In nucleotides, the CDR3 is TGTGCACCCAGAGGGCTCAGGGTGGACACCATATATTTT.

The CDR3 nucleotides read TGTGCCAGCAGCGCACAGGGGCCTGATGGCTACACCTTC. Translation: CASSAQGPDGYTF. The gene calls are TRBV11-1 and TRBJ1-2; 7 bases fit TRBD1. J was trimmed by 6 bases and V by 5 bases; bases with no gene match: 6. Germline V gene sequence: CDR1 SGHAT, CDR2 FQDESV (reference sequence). The CDR3 covers 13 residues.

This clonotype was found many times. The rearrangement links TRBV28 to TRBJ1-4; possibly TRBD1 for D (5 bases). The CDR3 is 15 amino acids. The V gene's germline CDR1 is MDHEN and CDR2 SYDVKM. Trimming left V 6 bases short and J 0 bases short, with 11 bases between. CDR3 in amino acids: CASRQDTSTNEKLFF. The CDR3, as DNA: TGTGCCAGCAGACAGGACACTTCAACTAATGAAAAACTGTTTTTT.

V is TRBV5-1 and J is TRBJ2-7; D is possibly TRBD2 (6 bases). The CDR3 runs to 15 residues. V lost 3 bases and J 1 base, leaving 14 bases between the germline ends. In germline, CDR1 is SGHRS, CDR2 YFSETQ. The CDR3 DNA follows: TGCGCCAGCAGCTGGGGGGTCCTTCTTTCCTACGAGCAGTACTTC. As protein: CASSWGVLLSYEQYF.

This clonotype was observed a few times. The chain uses TRBV19 and TRBJ2-1; D is uncertain. CDR1 and CDR2 (germline): LNHDA, SQIVND (reference sequence). This CDR3 is 14 amino acids long. The V end lost 7 bases, the J end lost 3 bases, and 13 bases lay between the germline ends. The CDR3 bases are TGTGCCAGTACAACGGCCCTAAACTACAATGAGCAGTTCTTC. Protein: CASTTALNYNEQFF.

This clonotype was observed a handful of times. The chain has TRBV7-6 and TRBJ2-7; 10 bases align to TRBD2. This CDR3 is built from 14 residues. V gave up 5 bases and J gave up 6 bases; unmatched junction bases: 7. CDR1 and CDR2 from the germline V gene are SGHVS and FNYEAQ. The CDR3 protein is CASSGRAGGLEQYF. The CDR3 bases are TGTGCCAGCAGCGGACGAGCGGGGGGGCTCGAGCAGTACTTC.

The V call is TRBV28, the J call TRBJ2-1; D remains ambiguous. In germline, CDR1 is MDHEN, CDR2 SYDVKM. Deletions cut 2 bases from V and 9 bases from J, with 8 bases between. The CDR3 sequence is 12 residues long. CDR3 DNA: TGTGCCAGCAGTTTAACCGGGCTTGAGCAGTTCTTC. Its translation: CASSLTGLEQFF.

A word on this clonotype: A single base separates this from a much larger clone, so it may be a read error. The chain uses TRBV4-1 and TRBJ2-1; D may correspond to TRBD1 or TRBD2 (5 bases each). CDR3 length: 16 residues. Germline CDR1 is MGHRA and CDR2 is YSYEKL. Written as DNA, the CDR3 is TGCGCCAACAGCCCCAGGGCAACTAGCTCCTACAATGAGCAGTTCTTC. Encoded protein: CANSPRATSSYNEQFF.

A single count supports this clonotype. The V and J genes are TRBV6-2 or TRBV6-3 and TRBJ1-1, with TRBD1 as a possible D gene (5 bases). Trimming took 2 bases from V and 4 from J, leaving 11 bases between them. This CDR3 is built from 14 residues. Germline V gene lookup returns CDR1 MNHEY and CDR2 SVGEGT. CDR3: CASSYDSRATEAFF. The CDR3 DNA reads as TGTGCCAGCAGTTACGACAGCCGGGCCACTGAAGCTTTCTTT.

In DNA form, the CDR3 reads TGTGCCAGCAGCCAAGATCTTTTAGCGGGTGAAGAGACCCAGTACTTC. Protein sequence: CASSQDLLAGEETQYF. The gene calls are TRBV4-2 and TRBJ2-5, with 7 bases that match TRBD2. Germline CDR1 LGHNA, CDR2 YNFKEQ. The V gene end was trimmed by 0 bases and the J gene end by 3 bases; junction bases not matched to a gene: 7. CDR3 length: 16 residues.

This clonotype appeared a few times. The chain recombines TRBV7-3 with TRBJ2-3, with D uncertain. CDR3 length: 16 residues. Trimming left V 5 bases short and J 2 bases short, with 17 bases between. Germline CDR1 and CDR2: SGHTA and FQGTGA. The CDR3 protein is CASSATARANTDTQYF. In DNA form, the CDR3 reads TGTGCCAGCAGCGCAACCGCCCGGGCGAACACAGATACGCAGTATTTT.